The 6 T cell receptor beta chains in this list originate from one sample, sequenced in a study of OX40 agonist ivuxolimab in advanced cancers. Libraries were prepared by immunoSEQ multiplex PCR; TCRdb keeps only in-frame clonotypes and omits some of them. This table has nearly 85,000 clones, roughly 80% appearing once. Sequenced here: CD4+ or CD8+ T cells sorted from blood, sampled in a trial of the OX40 agonist ivuxolimab. The origin of the receptors is an adult with an advanced solid tumor such as melanoma, head and neck, liver or kidney cancer.

This clone was seen only a few times. The gene calls are TRBV5-1 and TRBJ2-6; D may be TRBD2 (5 bases). The CDR3 contains 18 residues. V gave up 0 bases and J gave up 0 bases, with 13 bases separating them. CDR1 is SGHRS and CDR2 is YFSETQ in the germline V gene. CDR3 residues: CASSLVPDTSSGANVLTF. Written as DNA, the CDR3 is TGCGCCAGCAGCTTGGTCCCAGATACTAGCTCTGGGGCCAACGTCCTGACTTTC.

This chain uses TRBV6-5 with TRBJ2-5, with 8 bases that match TRBD1. With V trimmed by 4 bases and J by 7 bases, 11 bases remained unmatched. In germline, CDR1 is MNHEY, CDR2 SVGAGI. The length of the CDR3 is 15 residues. CDR3 DNA sequence: TGTGCCAGCAGTTTAGACCTTGGACAGGGTGGGACCCAGTACTTC. This gives the protein CASSLDLGQGGTQYF.

The CDR3 nucleotides are TGTGCCAGTGGGACCGGGATTAACTATGGCTACACCTTC. It is translated as CASGTGINYGYTF. The genes are TRBV19 and TRBJ1-2, with D tentatively TRBD1 (5 bases). V lost 8 bases, J lost 1 base, and 11 bases lay in between. Germline CDR1 is LNHDA and CDR2 is SQIVND (reference sequence). The CDR3 length is 13 residues. The full variable domain, with the rest looked up from reference TRBV19 and TRBJ1-2, is DGGITQSPKYLFRKEGQNVTLSCEQNLNHDAMYWYRQDPGQGLRLIYYSQIVNDFQKGDIAEGYSVSREKKESFPLTVTSAQKNPTAFYLCASGTGINYGYTFGSGTRLTVV.

The table lists this clone with a few counts. In the same sample, other DNA sequences code for this CDR3. The chain uses TRBV7-9 and TRBJ2-5; D not certain. The V gene's germline CDR1 is SEHNR and CDR2 FQNEAQ (reference sequence). This CDR3 region has 13 residues. Trimming took 1 base from V and 0 from J, leaving 3 bases between them. CDR3 protein: CASSLGDQETQYF. The CDR3 DNA is TGTGCCAGCAGCTTAGGGGACCAAGAGACCCAGTACTTC.

The CDR3 loop is CASSLGQGVGQPQHF. CDR3 nucleotides: TGTGCCAGCAGCTTGGGACAGGGCGTCGGTCAGCCCCAGCATTTT. The chain combines TRBV5-8 with TRBJ1-5, with 7 bases aligning to TRBD1. Unmatched junction bases numbered 6, after V lost 0 bases and J lost 6 bases. The germline CDR1 and CDR2 sequences are SGHTS and YDEGEE. CDR3 length: 15 residues.

This clone showed up just once. The chain has TRBV7-2 and TRBJ2-5; D gene unclear. V dropped 0 bases and J dropped 3 bases, with 2 bases sitting between them. The CDR3 has 12 amino acids. The germline gives CDR1 SGHTA, CDR2 FQGNSA. This chain's CDR3 is CASSLAKETQYF. CDR3 nucleotide sequence: TGTGCCAGCAGCTTAGCTAAAGAGACCCAGTACTTC. The full variable domain, completed using reference TRBV7-2 and TRBJ2-5, is GAGVSQSPSNKVTEKGKDVELRCDPISGHTALYWYRQSLGQGLEFLIYFQGNSAPDKSGLPSDRFSAERTGGSVSTLTIQRTQQEDSAVYLCASSLAKETQYFGPGTRLLVL.